This paragraph reports one TCR beta chain. The antigen is unknown. V was shortened by 5 bases and J by 6 bases, with 11 bases between the two germline ends. The germline gives CDR1 SGHVS, CDR2 FNYEAQ. The CDR3 has 13 residues. These data come from a study of beta chain features in type 1 diabetes. Every bit of the isolated RNA underwent reverse transcription, so sequencing read expressed TCRB transcripts. Sequencing used immunoSEQ multiplex PCR; TCRdb keeps in-frame clones, though not all of them. The data show about 660,000 clones, over 11% seen once. Study observations and caveats: Moderately but significantly shorter TCRB CDR3s were found in Type 1 diabetes patients in all four CD4+ subsets.

The genes are TRBV7-6 and TRBJ2-1, with D unresolved. The source is a man aged 18 to 29 with type 1 diabetes. Sample: naive CD4+ T cells from blood. The DNA of the CDR3 is TGTGCCAGCAGCCCCCAAAGAGGCAATGAGCAGTTCTTC. Protein: CASSPQRGNEQFF.